This record covers a single T cell receptor beta chain. As yet, its antigen is unknown. Specified treatment: roughly nine-day PBMC culture with coronavirus spike peptide pools or control peptides (ViraFEST assay). This specimen belongs to a study of vaccination and CD4 T cells after COVID-19. At the level of the study: Cells were stimulated with overlapping spike peptide pools from SARS-CoV-2, HCoV-NL63, HCoV-OC43 and HCoV-229E. Study outcomes and limitations: The appearance of a median roughly 89% of reactive clones in convalescent patients occurred only post-vaccination.

CDR3 length: 13 residues. CDR1 and CDR2 from the germline V gene are LNHDA and SQIVND (reference sequence). The V end lost 7 bases, the J end lost 7 bases, and 16 bases lay between the germline ends. Sequencing of the DNA from cultured CD4+ T cells was carried out with the Oncomine TCR Beta short-read assay. TCRdb reprocessed the PCR reads with MiXCR, giving one entry per CDR3 protein. The repertoire includes roughly 9,900 distinct CDR3 sequences, around 30% of them detected once, and around 8% sits in the top ten. The sequenced material came from CD4+ T cells from blood, cultured in vitro. This TCR was sampled from a human donor who had recovered from COVID-19. V usage is TRBV19 and J usage is TRBJ1-2; D not certain. CDR3 in amino acids: CASTRYGVAGYTF. For the CDR3, the DNA is TGTGCCAGTACCCGATACGGGGTGGCTGGCTACACCTTC.